Following are 2 T cell receptor beta chains from one sample sequenced in a study of cytomegalovirus exposure and HLA in healthy donors. Amplification used 60 Vbeta primers and 13 Jbeta primers. Produced via immunoSEQ multiplex PCR; TCRdb's table is partial and in-frame only. This table lists 30,000 to 35,000 clones. Sequenced material: PBMCs. These receptors all come from a woman aged 35 to 49 in good health and CMV-seropositive.

The chain joins TRBV5-4 to TRBJ2-7; 8 bases are shared with TRBD1. Trimming removed 9 bases from V and 5 bases from J; junction bases left unmatched: 10. From germline, CDR1 is SGHNT and CDR2 YYREEE (reference sequence). The CDR3 length is 13 residues. CDR3 bases: TGTGCCACCTCGGACAGGGAGAAGGACGAGCAGTACTTC. It translates to CATSDREKDEQYF.

The J gene is TRBJ1-5, the V gene TRBV30, with D perhaps TRBD1 (6 bases). The CDR3 runs 13 residues. V lost 0 bases to trimming and J lost 6 bases, with 9 bases between them. Germline CDR1 is GTSNPN and CDR2 is SVGIG (reference sequence). Here the CDR3 DNA reads TGTGCCTGGAGTGTGGGGACAAGTCAGCCCCAGCATTTT. Residues: CAWSVGTSQPQHF.